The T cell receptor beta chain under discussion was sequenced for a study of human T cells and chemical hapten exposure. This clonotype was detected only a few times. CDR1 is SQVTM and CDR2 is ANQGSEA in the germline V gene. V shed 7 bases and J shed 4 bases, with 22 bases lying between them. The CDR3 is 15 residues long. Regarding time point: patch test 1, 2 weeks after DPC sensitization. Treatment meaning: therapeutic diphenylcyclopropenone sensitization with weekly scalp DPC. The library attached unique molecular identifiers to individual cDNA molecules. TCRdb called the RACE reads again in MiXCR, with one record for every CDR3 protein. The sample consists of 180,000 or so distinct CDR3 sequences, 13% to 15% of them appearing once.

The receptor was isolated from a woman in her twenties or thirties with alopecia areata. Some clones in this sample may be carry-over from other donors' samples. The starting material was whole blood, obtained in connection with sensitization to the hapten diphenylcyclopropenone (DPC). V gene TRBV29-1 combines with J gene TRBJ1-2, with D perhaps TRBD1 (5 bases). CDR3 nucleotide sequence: TGCAGCGGTACAACCGGGACGCGAGAAGGCTATGGCTACACCTTC. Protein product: CSGTTGTREGYGYTF.